The text below deals with one T cell receptor beta chain. Specified treatment: around 19 received Ad26.COV2.S at low or high dose, single or two shots; 5 received placebo; per-sample allocation not given. It was on day 63 after the first vaccine or placebo injection that samples were taken. Clones were read by immunoSEQ multiplex PCR, and TCRdb kept only the in-frame ones, dropping some. The sample comprises 330,000 or so clones, 90% of which are singletons, and around 5.5% rests with the top ten. The germline gives CDR1 SNHLY, CDR2 FYNNEI. V was cut by 9 bases and J by 4 bases, with 13 bases left in between. This CDR3 comprises 13 residues. This entry belongs to a study of Ad26.COV2.S vaccination and SARS-CoV-2 variants. Study in general: A COV1001 Ad26.COV2.S trial-arm participant provided the sample.

This sequence joins TRBV2 and TRBJ1-3; maybe TRBD1 (5 bases). The receptor was isolated from a person between 18 and 59 years old who received the Ad26.COV2.S COVID-19 vaccine or a placebo. The specimen comprised peripheral blood, sampled in a trial of Ad26.COV2.S vaccine versus placebo. The CDR3 loop is CASRDGPGNTIYF. The CDR3 bases are TGTGCCAGTAGGGACGGGCCGGGAAACACCATATATTTT.